The rows below give T cell receptor beta chains drawn from one sample of a study of T cells after posttransplantation cyclophosphamide. The assay was immunoSEQ multiplex PCR, and TCRdb's table has in-frame clones only and misses some. The sample shows 9,500 to 15,000 clones, none of them appearing just once. This specimen consisted of PBMCs, obtained after allogeneic stem cell transplant with posttransplant cyclophosphamide. These receptors originate from a female patient in her 40s who received an allogeneic stem cell transplant from a related donor, was CMV-positive, and had acute GVHD only. The graft donor may have contributed some T cells. Each CDR3 is given with its conserved first and last residue. A D gene is named only where the DNA matches it firmly. Clone size is given for some rows only: seen once, a few or many times, or a class if the clone is expanded.

- | TRBJ2-5 | - | TRBV7-9 | CASSLGPKETQYF | TGTGCCAGCAGCTTGGGGCCCAAGGAGACCCAGTACTTC
- | TRBJ2-2 | many | TRBV14 | CASSQERGIWGELFF | TGTGCCAGCAGCCAAGAAAGAGGGATATGGGGGGAGCTGTTTTTT
- | TRBJ2-3 | many | TRBV11-2 | CASSLDFPSTDTQYF | TGTGCCAGCAGCTTAGATTTCCCGTCCACAGATACGCAGTATTTT
TRBD2 | TRBJ2-2 | many | TRBV13 | CASGTSGRMVTGELFF | TGTGCCAGCGGTACTAGCGGGAGGATGGTCACCGGGGAGCTGTTTTTT
- | TRBJ2-5 | many | TRBV9 | CASSPRGETQYF | TGTGCCAGCAGCCCCCGGGGGGAGACCCAGTACTTC
- | TRBJ1-5 | many | TRBV6-5 | CASSPGDNQPQHF | TGTGCCAGCAGTCCAGGGGACAATCAGCCCCAGCATTTT
TRBD1 | TRBJ1-6 | many | TRBV6-1 | CASRTGTGNNSPLHF | TGTGCCAGCAGGACCGGGACAGGAAATAATTCACCCCTCCACTTT
TRBD2 | TRBJ2-1 | many | TRBV18 | CASSRRLAGEDSTRGFRNEQFF | TGTGCCAGCTCACGCCGCTTGGCGGGAGAGGACTCAACCCGAGGGTTCCGCAATGAGCAGTTCTTC
TRBD2 | TRBJ2-2 | many | TRBV9 | CASSVGLPSGRNTGELFF | TGTGCCAGCAGCGTAGGGTTACCTAGCGGGAGGAACACCGGGGAGCTGTTTTTT
TRBD1 | TRBJ1-3 | few | TRBV18 | CASSPNPGQGATIYF | TGTGCCAGCTCACCAAATCCGGGACAGGGTGCCACCATATATTTT
- | TRBJ2-2 | many | TRBV11-3 | CASSPQVGWGNTGELFF | TGTGCCAGCAGCCCCCAGGTGGGCTGGGGCAACACCGGGGAGCTGTTTTTT
TRBD2 | TRBJ2-3 | many | TRBV5-1 | CASSSSGGAITDTQYF | TGCGCCAGCAGCTCTAGCGGGGGGGCGATTACAGATACGCAGTATTTT
- | TRBJ1-2 | - | TRBV15 | CATSDGPRQPTNYGYTF | TGTGCCACCAGCGATGGCCCACGACAGCCAACTAACTATGGCTACACCTTC
TRBD1 | TRBJ1-1 | few | TRBV7-9 | CASSLESGGNTEAFF | TGTGCCAGCAGCTTAGAATCAGGGGGGAACACTGAAGCTTTCTTT
- | TRBJ2-5 | few | TRBV4-1 | CASSQGGWETQYF | TGCGCCAGCAGCCAAGGCGGATGGGAGACCCAGTACTTC
TRBD2 | TRBJ2-3 | few | TRBV5-1 | CASKVLAGGTNTQYF | TGCGCCAGCAAGGTCCTAGCGGGTGGCACAAATACGCAGTATTTT
TRBD1 | TRBJ2-7 | hyperexpanded | TRBV6-6 | CASRSRDRISYEQYF | TGTGCCAGCAGGTCCCGGGACAGAATCTCCTACGAGCAGTACTTC
- | TRBJ1-1 | many | TRBV14 | CASSQGGRGAFF | TGTGCCAGCAGCCAAGGAGGGCGGGGAGCTTTCTTT
- | TRBJ2-2 | many | TRBV5-1 | CASTQGSGTNTGELFF | TGCGCCAGCACCCAAGGGTCAGGGACGAACACCGGGGAGCTGTTTTTT
TRBD1 | TRBJ1-1 | many | TRBV2 | CASSETGQKLMENTEAFF | TGTGCCAGCAGTGAAACGGGACAGAAGTTAATGGAGAACACTGAAGCTTTCTTT
TRBD1 | TRBJ1-4 | medium-sized | TRBV19 | CASSIVATGGFNEKLFF | TGTGCCAGTAGTATAGTGGCGACAGGGGGGTTTAATGAAAAACTGTTTTTT
- | TRBJ1-1 | few | TRBV6-5 | CASSYDQGRNTEAFF | TGTGCCAGCAGTTACGATCAGGGCCGAAACACTGAAGCTTTCTTT
- | TRBJ1-4 | many | TRBV28 | CASSLPSGGHEKLFF | TGTGCCAGCAGTTTACCTAGTGGCGGGCATGAAAAACTGTTTTTT
TRBD1 | TRBJ2-7 | many | TRBV19 | CASSIARPRTGAYEQYF | TGTGCCAGTAGTATAGCTAGACCGCGGACAGGGGCCTACGAGCAGTACTTC
- | TRBJ1-2 | many | TRBV18 | CASSPPDRGNYGYTF | TGTGCCAGCTCACCACCCGATCGGGGTAACTATGGCTACACCTTC
TRBD2 | TRBJ2-1 | many | TRBV7-9 | CASSLGGSSGRVHEQFF | TGTGCCAGCAGCTTAGGGGGATCGAGCGGGAGGGTTCATGAGCAGTTCTTC
- | TRBJ1-4 | many | TRBV2 | CASREYEKLFF | TGTGCCAGCCGGGAGTATGAAAAACTGTTTTTT
TRBD2 | TRBJ2-5 | - | TRBV29-1 | CSVRPRRLAGARETQYF | TGCAGCGTCCGGCCCCGCCGCCTAGCGGGGGCCCGAGAGACCCAGTACTTC
TRBD1 | TRBJ2-1 | many | TRBV29-1 | CSGGQGSYNEQFF | TGCAGCGGTGGACAGGGCTCCTACAATGAGCAGTTCTTC
- | TRBJ2-1 | many | TRBV4-1 | CASSQASAFSYNEQFF | TGCGCCAGCAGCCAGGCTAGCGCCTTCTCCTACAATGAGCAGTTCTTC
- | TRBJ2-3 | many | TRBV14 | CASSQGLLSSDTQYF | TGTGCCAGCAGCCAAGGGCTACTATCCTCAGATACGCAGTATTTT
- | TRBJ2-3 | many | TRBV6-5 | CASRDRRRESDTQYF | TGTGCCAGCAGGGACCGTCGGCGGGAATCAGATACGCAGTATTTT
TRBD2 | TRBJ2-5 | - | TRBV7-2 | CASSLGLASGIQETQYF | TGTGCCAGCAGCTTAGGTCTCGCTAGCGGTATCCAAGAGACCCAGTACTTC
TRBD2 | TRBJ2-3 | many | TRBV10-2 | CASSATLLAGGTTDTQYF | TGCGCCAGCAGTGCCACACTCCTAGCGGGGGGAACCACAGATACGCAGTATTTT
- | TRBJ2-7 | many | TRBV18 | CASSPQGFKYEQYF | TGTGCCAGCTCACCACAGGGGTTCAAGTACGAGCAGTACTTC
- | TRBJ2-1 | many | TRBV6-6 | CASKNSRDEQFF | TGTGCCAGCAAAAATTCTCGAGATGAGCAGTTCTTC
- | TRBJ2-7 | - | TRBV29-1 | CSVDLPGGEQYF | TGCAGCGTTGACCTCCCCGGGGGCGAGCAGTACTTC
- | TRBJ1-2 | many | TRBV27 | CASSFGSSYGYTF | TGTGCCAGCAGTTTCGGGTCGTCCTATGGCTACACCTTC
- | TRBJ2-5 | few | TRBV4-1 | CASSQGNREKETQYF | TGCGCCAGCAGCCAAGGGAACAGGGAAAAGGAGACCCAGTACTTC
TRBD1 | TRBJ2-1 | many | TRBV5-4 | CASSLDRGYYNEQFF | TGTGCCAGCAGCTTGGACAGGGGTTACTACAATGAGCAGTTCTTC
- | TRBJ2-5 | many | TRBV10-3 | CAISESTEGGGVAETQYF | TGTGCCATCAGTGAGTCGACTGAGGGGGGGGGCGTCGCGGAGACCCAGTACTTC
TRBD1 | TRBJ2-1 | many | TRBV6-1 | CASRDRGYNEQFF | TGTGCCAGCCGGGACAGGGGGTACAATGAGCAGTTCTTC
- | TRBJ2-7 | many | TRBV7-2 | CASSLRVASPYEQYF | TGTGCCAGCAGCTTACGGGTAGCTTCCCCCTACGAGCAGTACTTC
- | TRBJ1-3 | many | TRBV29-1 | CSVEVRAGNTIYF | TGCAGCGTTGAAGTCAGGGCTGGAAACACCATATATTTT
- | TRBJ2-3 | many | TRBV11-2 | CASSLEGDTDTQYF | TGTGCCAGCAGCTTAGAGGGAGACACAGATACGCAGTATTTT
TRBD1 | TRBJ1-2 | - | TRBV7-8 | CASSGPDRAYGYTF | TGTGCCAGCAGCGGCCCGGACAGGGCCTATGGCTACACCTTC
- | TRBJ1-1 | many | TRBV6-5 | CASSYSEGAVEAFF | TGTGCCAGCAGTTACTCGGAGGGCGCAGTTGAAGCTTTCTTT